Below are 14 T cell receptor beta chains sequenced from a single sample in a study of shared clonotypes between healthy human individuals. TCRdb's copy holds only in-frame clones and misses some; the assay was immunoSEQ multiplex PCR. Of about 680,000 clones in the sample, about 92% were seen once. Positive CCR7 selection of CD45RO-negative cells yielded the naive CD8 cells, and terminally differentiated effector memory CD45RA+ cells were excluded. The sample was naive CD8+ T cells sorted from blood. Receptor source: a man aged 25-45 years in good health.

This clone occurred once. CDR3 in amino acids: CASSWVRGPDEKLFF. The DNA of the CDR3 is TGTGCCAGCAGCTGGGTCAGGGGGCCGGATGAAAAACTGTTTTTT. The rearrangement uses TRBV7-9 and TRBJ1-4; 8 nucleotides match TRBD1. The CDR3 totals 15 residues. Germline trimming cut 4 bases from V and 6 bases from J; bases unmatched to any gene: 7. Germline-derived CDR1 and CDR2 are SEHNR and FQNEAQ (reference sequence).

The rearrangement uses TRBV7-2 and TRBJ2-7, with TRBD2 identical over 9 bases. Germline-derived CDR1 and CDR2 are SGHTA and FQGNSA. Trimming took 5 bases from V and 3 from J; bases not matched to a gene: 8. The CDR3 spans 15 residues. The CDR3 is CASSQVAGESYEQYF. Written as DNA, the CDR3 is TGTGCCAGCAGCCAAGTAGCGGGAGAGAGCTACGAGCAGTACTTC.

The chain is built from TRBV9 and TRBJ2-7, with 7 bases fitting TRBD2. This CDR3 contains 15 residues. Trimming took 4 bases from V and 2 from J; bases not matched to a gene: 9. From germline, CDR1 is SGDLS and CDR2 YYNGEE. Here the CDR3 DNA reads TGTGCCAGCAGCCCCCCGGGGGGTAGCCCCTACGAGCAGTACTTC. Translated: CASSPPGGSPYEQYF. Together with reference TRBV9 and TRBJ2-7, the CDR3 gives the full variable domain: DSGVTQTPKHLITATGQRVTLRCSPRSGDLSVYWYQQSLDQGLQFLIQYYNGEERAKGNILERFSAQQFPDLHSELNLSSLELGDSALYFCASSPPGGSPYEQYFGPGTRLTVT.

J is TRBJ1-5 and V is TRBV7-6; 7 bases line up with TRBD1. The V gene's germline CDR1 is SGHVS and CDR2 FNYEAQ. Unmatched junction bases numbered 2, after V lost 4 bases and J lost 2 bases. This CDR3 has 14 residues. The CDR3 is CASSSGTGNQPQHF. The CDR3 DNA sequence: TGTGCCAGCAGCTCCGGGACAGGCAATCAGCCCCAGCATTTT. Variable domain in full (rest from reference TRBV7-6 and TRBJ1-5): GAGVSQSPRYKVTKRGQDVALRCDPISGHVSLYWYRQALGQGPEFLTYFNYEAQQDKSGLPNDRFSAERPEGSISTLTIQRTEQRDSAMYRCASSSGTGNQPQHFGDGTRLSIL.

V gene TRBV11-2 combines with J gene TRBJ2-1; 7 positions match TRBD2. Looked up from germline, CDR1 is SGHAT and CDR2 is FQNNGV. The length of the CDR3 is 16 residues. The trim removed 6 bases at V and 0 bases at J, leaving 8 bases unmatched. In nucleotides, the CDR3 is TGTGCCAGCAGGTCGACTAGCCCGAGCTCCTACAATGAGCAGTTCTTC. It encodes CASRSTSPSSYNEQFF.

In this sample, this clone turned up many times. V gene TRBV29-1 combines with J gene TRBJ2-1; TRBD1 is a possible D gene (5 bases). The germline gives CDR1 SQVTM, CDR2 ANQGSEA. The CDR3 sequence is 13 residues long. V lost 6 bases to trimming and J lost 5 bases, with 14 bases between them. The CDR3 here is CSVGHRYNNEQFF. The CDR3 DNA follows: TGCAGCGTCGGACACCGGTATAACAATGAGCAGTTCTTC.

The chain is built from TRBV2 and TRBJ2-2; no clear D gene. The CDR3 covers 15 residues. The germline gives CDR1 SNHLY, CDR2 FYNNEI. Trimming removed 9 bases at V and 1 base at J, with 15 bases between. In DNA form, the CDR3 reads TGTGCCAGTAAGGGCGGTCGCATGAACACCGGGGAGCTGTTTTTT. Amino acid sequence: CASKGGRMNTGELFF.

The V and J genes are TRBV29-1 and TRBJ1-1; 11 nucleotides agree with TRBD1. The CDR3 has 13 amino acids. Germline CDR1 and CDR2: SQVTM and ANQGSEA. Trimming at V came to 8 bases and at J to 8 bases, leaving 10 bases not matched to a gene. CDR3 in DNA: TGCAGCTTTTCCGGGACAGGGGGAGGAGAAGCTTTCTTT. Its translation is CSFSGTGGGEAFF.

This clone was seen only once. The rearrangement uses TRBV2 and TRBJ1-5, with 7 nucleotides matching TRBD1. The CDR3 spans 13 residues. Germline V gene sequence: CDR1 SNHLY, CDR2 FYNNEI. After removal of 8 bases from V and 4 bases from J, the junction contained 5 bases not matched to a gene. CDR3: CASGVTGNQPQHF. The CDR3 nucleotides read TGTGCCAGCGGAGTGACAGGGAATCAGCCCCAGCATTTT. The full variable domain, with the rest looked up from reference TRBV2 and TRBJ1-5, is EPEVTQTPSHQVTQMGQEVILRCVPISNHLYFYWYRQILGQKVEFLVSFYNNEISEKSEIFDDQFSVERPDGSNFTLKIRSTKLEDSAMYFCASGVTGNQPQHFGDGTRLSIL.

This clone came up once. For the CDR3, the DNA is TGTGCCAGCAGCATAGGGTTCTTGGCGGGAGGATCCTACGAGCAGTACTTC. Its protein product is CASSIGFLAGGSYEQYF. This chain connects TRBV28 to TRBJ2-7; 8 nucleotides align to TRBD2. The trim removed 6 bases at V and 1 base at J, leaving 14 bases unmatched. CDR3 length: 17 residues. Germline-derived CDR1 and CDR2 are MDHEN and SYDVKM.

The rearrangement uses TRBV4-3 and TRBJ2-1; D may be TRBD1 (6 bases). The CDR3 covers 15 residues. The germline V gene has CDR1 LGHNA and CDR2 YSLEER. V shed 5 bases and J shed 3 bases, with 14 bases lying between them. The CDR3 loop reads CASSISDRRYNEQFF. The CDR3, as DNA: TGCGCCAGCAGCATTTCCGACAGGCGCTACAATGAGCAGTTCTTC.

V gene TRBV11-2 combines with J gene TRBJ2-1; TRBD1 aligns across 10 bases. V lost 3 bases and J lost 4; bases outside the gene matches: 6. This CDR3 is 16 amino acids long. The germline gives CDR1 SGHAT, CDR2 FQNNGV. Here the CDR3 reads CASSLGQGKAYNEQFF. The CDR3 bases are TGTGCCAGCAGCTTGGGACAGGGGAAAGCTTACAATGAGCAGTTCTTC.

V is TRBV4-1 and J is TRBJ1-1, with D hard to call. The CDR3 is 15 residues long. The V end lost 4 bases, the J end lost 0 bases, and 12 bases lay between the germline ends. From germline, CDR1 is MGHRA and CDR2 YSYEKL. The CDR3 DNA follows: TGCGCCAGCAGCCTAGGAAGGATGATGAACACTGAAGCTTTCTTT. Encoded protein: CASSLGRMMNTEAFF.

This clone was found once. The V gene is TRBV7-9, the J gene TRBJ2-4; 7 nucleotides align to TRBD1. V shed 7 bases and J 1 base; nucleotides not matched to a gene: 7. CDR3 length: 15 amino acids. Germline lookup yields CDR1 SEHNR and CDR2 FQNEAQ (reference sequence). This CDR3 is CASTQGDSAKNIQYF. CDR3 DNA: TGTGCCAGCACCCAGGGGGATTCGGCCAAAAACATTCAGTACTTC.